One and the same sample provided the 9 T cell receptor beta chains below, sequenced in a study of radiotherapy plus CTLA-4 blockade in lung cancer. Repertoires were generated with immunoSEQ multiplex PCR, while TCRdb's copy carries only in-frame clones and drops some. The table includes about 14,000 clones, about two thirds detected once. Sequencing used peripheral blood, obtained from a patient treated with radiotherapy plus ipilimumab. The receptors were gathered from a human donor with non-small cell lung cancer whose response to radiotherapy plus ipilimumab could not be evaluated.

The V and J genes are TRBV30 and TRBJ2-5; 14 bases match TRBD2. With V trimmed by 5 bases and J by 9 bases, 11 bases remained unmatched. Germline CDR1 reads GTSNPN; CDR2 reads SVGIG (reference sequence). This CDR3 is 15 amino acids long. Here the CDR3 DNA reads TGTGCCTGGCTGACCATAAGACTAGCGGGGGGGGCCCAGTACTTC. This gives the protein CAWLTIRLAGGAQYF.

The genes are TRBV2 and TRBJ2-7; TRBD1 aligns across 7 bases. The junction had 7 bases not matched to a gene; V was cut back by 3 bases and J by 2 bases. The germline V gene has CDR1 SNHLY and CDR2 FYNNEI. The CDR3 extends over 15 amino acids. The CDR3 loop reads CASSDQWQGAYEQYF. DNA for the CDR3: TGTGCCAGCAGTGATCAGTGGCAGGGGGCCTACGAGCAGTACTTC. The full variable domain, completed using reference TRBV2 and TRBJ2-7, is EPEVTQTPSHQVTQMGQEVILRCVPISNHLYFYWYRQILGQKVEFLVSFYNNEISEKSEIFDDQFSVERPDGSNFTLKIRSTKLEDSAMYFCASSDQWQGAYEQYFGPGTRLTVT.

The CDR3: CASSLVPGGSEQYV. The CDR3 nucleotides read TGTGCCAGCAGCTTAGTGCCGGGAGGCTCCGAGCAGTACGTC. This sequence joins TRBV7-2 and TRBJ2-7, with 7 nucleotides matching TRBD2. Germline V lookup: CDR1 SGHTA, CDR2 FQGNSA. The CDR3 is 14 amino acids. V lost 1 base to trimming and J lost 6 bases; unmatched junction nucleotides: 6.

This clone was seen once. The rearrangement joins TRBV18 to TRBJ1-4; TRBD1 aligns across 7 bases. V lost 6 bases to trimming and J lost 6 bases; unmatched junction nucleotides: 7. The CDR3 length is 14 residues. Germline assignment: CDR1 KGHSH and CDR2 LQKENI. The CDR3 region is CASSLQGRDEKLFF. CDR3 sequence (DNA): TGTGCCAGCTCCTTACAGGGGCGGGATGAAAAACTGTTTTTT.

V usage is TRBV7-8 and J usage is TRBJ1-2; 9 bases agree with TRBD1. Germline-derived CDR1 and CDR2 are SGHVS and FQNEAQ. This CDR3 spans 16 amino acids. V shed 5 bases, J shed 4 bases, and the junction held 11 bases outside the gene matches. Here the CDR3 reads CASSGDRVRPVYGYTF. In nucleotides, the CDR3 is TGTGCCAGCAGCGGGGACAGGGTTCGGCCTGTCTATGGCTACACCTTC.

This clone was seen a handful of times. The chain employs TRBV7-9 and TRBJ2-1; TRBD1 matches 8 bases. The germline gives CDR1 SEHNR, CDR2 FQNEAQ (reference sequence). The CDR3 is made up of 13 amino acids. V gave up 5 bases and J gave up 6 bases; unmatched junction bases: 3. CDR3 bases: TGTGCCAGCAGCATCGACAGGGGCAATGAGCAGTTCTTC. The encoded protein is CASSIDRGNEQFF.

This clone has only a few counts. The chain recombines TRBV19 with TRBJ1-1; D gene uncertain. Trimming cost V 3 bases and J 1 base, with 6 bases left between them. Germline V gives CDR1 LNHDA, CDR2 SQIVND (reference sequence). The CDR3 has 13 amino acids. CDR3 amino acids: CASSISTNTEAFF. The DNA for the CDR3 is TGTGCCAGTAGTATCAGTACGAACACTGAAGCTTTCTTT.

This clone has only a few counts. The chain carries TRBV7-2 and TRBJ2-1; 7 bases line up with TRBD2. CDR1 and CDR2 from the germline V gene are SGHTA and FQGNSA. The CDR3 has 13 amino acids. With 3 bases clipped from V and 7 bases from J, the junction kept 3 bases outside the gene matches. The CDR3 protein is CASSLTRGNEQFF. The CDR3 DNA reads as TGTGCCAGCAGCTTGACGCGGGGGAATGAGCAGTTCTTC.

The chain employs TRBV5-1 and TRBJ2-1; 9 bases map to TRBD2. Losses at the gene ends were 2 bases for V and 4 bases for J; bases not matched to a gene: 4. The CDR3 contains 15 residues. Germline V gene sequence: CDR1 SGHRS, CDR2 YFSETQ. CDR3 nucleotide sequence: TGCGCCAGCAGCTTCATAAGCGGGGGGTACAATGAGCAGTTCTTC. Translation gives CASSFISGGYNEQFF.